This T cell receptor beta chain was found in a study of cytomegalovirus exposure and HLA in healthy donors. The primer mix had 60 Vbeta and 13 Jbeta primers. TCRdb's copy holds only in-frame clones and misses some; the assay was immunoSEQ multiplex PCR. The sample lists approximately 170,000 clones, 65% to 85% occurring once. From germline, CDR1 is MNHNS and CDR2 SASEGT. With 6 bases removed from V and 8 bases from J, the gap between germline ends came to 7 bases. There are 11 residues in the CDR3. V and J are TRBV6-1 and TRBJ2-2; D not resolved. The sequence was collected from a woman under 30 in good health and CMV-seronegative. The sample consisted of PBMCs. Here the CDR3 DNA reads TGTGCCAGCAGGGCGGTTGGGGAGCTGTTTTTT. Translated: CASRAVGELFF.